The 20 T cell receptor beta chains below were found in one sample sequenced in a study of Ad26.COV2.S vaccination and SARS-CoV-2 variants. TCRdb keeps only in-frame clones here, not all; method: immunoSEQ multiplex PCR. The sample consists of 430,000 or so clones, 80% to 90% of them appearing once. Treatment defined: some 19 received Ad26.COV2.S at low or high dose, single or two shots; about 5 received placebo; per-sample allocation not given. Samples came from day 63 after the first vaccine or placebo injection. The input for sequencing was peripheral blood, taken in a trial of Ad26.COV2.S vaccine versus placebo. The receptors here all came from a person aged 18-60 years who received the Ad26.COV2.S COVID-19 vaccine or a placebo.

This chain connects TRBV7-2 to TRBJ1-5; D is unclear. The germline CDR1 and CDR2 sequences are SGHTA and FQGNSA. With 7 bases removed from V and 5 bases from J, the gap between germline ends came to 12 bases. CDR3 length: 13 residues. The CDR3 reads CASTLKRDQPQHF. The CDR3 DNA reads TGTGCCAGCACGCTGAAACGAGATCAGCCCCAGCATTTT.

This sequence joins TRBV6-5 and TRBJ2-1; D is undetermined. The germline gives CDR1 MNHEY, CDR2 SVGAGI. CDR3 length: 13 amino acids. V lost 2 bases and J lost 8, with 10 bases in between. CDR3 sequence: CASSYAPGYEQFF. CDR3 DNA sequence: TGTGCCAGCAGTTACGCCCCAGGCTATGAGCAGTTCTTC.

The chain combines TRBV10-3 with TRBJ2-3, with TRBD1 matching 7 bases. Germline-derived CDR1 and CDR2 are ENHRY and SYGVKD. The junction had 14 bases not matched to a gene; V was cut back by 2 bases and J by 3 bases. The CDR3 sequence is 18 residues long. This CDR3 is CAISETLGTAVGTDTQYF. For the CDR3, the DNA is TGTGCCATCAGTGAGACGTTGGGGACAGCCGTTGGAACAGATACGCAGTATTTT.

The rearrangement joins TRBV9 to TRBJ1-2; D unclear. The V end was cut by 1 base, the J end by 1 base, with 5 bases between. Germline V CDR1 and CDR2: SGDLS, YYNGEE. The CDR3 covers 13 residues. The CDR3 coding sequence is TGTGCCAGCAGCGTAACAGATAACTATGGCTACACCTTC. It specifies CASSVTDNYGYTF.

The chain combines TRBV7-2 with TRBJ2-5; D possibly uses TRBD1 or TRBD2 (5 bases each). This CDR3 has 14 amino acids. The ends were cut back, 3 bases at V and 5 bases at J, with 13 bases in the middle. CDR1 is SGHTA and CDR2 is FQGNSA in the germline V gene. The CDR3 DNA is TGTGCCAGCAGCTTCGGGGTAGGGGTGGAGACCCAGTACTTC. Protein: CASSFGVGVETQYF.

V usage is TRBV7-2 and J usage is TRBJ2-5; no reliable D call. The CDR3 contains 15 residues. Trimming cost V 1 base and J 2 bases, with 11 bases left between them. The germline CDR1 and CDR2 sequences are SGHTA and FQGNSA. In nucleotides, the CDR3 is TGTGCCAGCAGCTTAGGATCGGCAGGACAAGAGACCCAGTACTTC. Translated, it gives CASSLGSAGQETQYF.

The chain couples TRBV5-4 to TRBJ2-7; 7 bases align to TRBD2. The V gene's germline CDR1 is SGHNT and CDR2 YYREEE (reference sequence). Germline trimming cut 1 base from V and 3 bases from J; bases unmatched to any gene: 1. The CDR3 sequence is 13 residues long. The CDR3 loop is CASSLQRGYEQYV. CDR3 nucleotides: TGTGCCAGCAGCTTGCAGCGGGGCTACGAGCAGTACGTC.

This chain joins TRBV7-9 and TRBJ1-4; D may be TRBD1 (5 bases). Per the germline V gene, CDR1 is SEHNR and CDR2 is FQNEAQ (reference sequence). The V end was cut by 8 bases, the J end by 8 bases, with 15 bases between. CDR3 length: 13 residues. The CDR3 is CASGTGALEKLFF. CDR3 bases: TGTGCCAGCGGGACCGGGGCCCTGGAAAAACTGTTTTTT.

The J gene is TRBJ1-2, the V gene TRBV9, with 12 bases aligning to TRBD1. CDR1 is SGDLS and CDR2 is YYNGEE in the germline V gene. CDR3 size: 14 residues. V trimming: 4 bases; J trimming: 8 bases; junction bases outside the gene matches: 6. The CDR3 region is CASSPGQGARGYTF. CDR3 nucleotides: TGTGCCAGCAGCCCGGGACAGGGGGCTCGGGGCTACACCTTC. Supplemented by reference TRBV9 and TRBJ1-2, the full variable domain reads DSGVTQTPKHLITATGQRVTLRCSPRSGDLSVYWYQQSLDQGLQFLIQYYNGEERAKGNILERFSAQQFPDLHSELNLSSLELGDSALYFCASSPGQGARGYTFGSGTRLTVV.

The chain carries TRBV7-8 and TRBJ1-1; no reliable D call. V dropped 2 bases and J dropped 0 bases, with 16 bases sitting between them. The CDR3 covers 17 residues. Germline assignment: CDR1 SGHVS and CDR2 FQNEAQ. CDR3 DNA sequence: TGTGCCAGCAGCTTAAGTCGGGGATACACCATGAACACTGAAGCTTTCTTT. As protein: CASSLSRGYTMNTEAFF.

J is TRBJ1-3 and V is TRBV18, with D hard to call. Trimming left V 3 bases short and J 8 bases short, with 11 bases between. This CDR3 comprises 13 residues. The germline V gene has CDR1 KGHSH and CDR2 LQKENI. The CDR3 DNA reads as TGTGCCAGCTCACCGAATTTGTGGGACACCATATATTTT. It specifies CASSPNLWDTIYF. Full variable domain (remainder filled in from reference TRBV18 and TRBJ1-3): NAGVMQNPRHLVRRRGQEARLRCSPMKGHSHVYWYRQLPEEGLKFMVYLQKENIIDESGMPKERFSAEFPKEGPSILRIQQVVRGDSAAYFCASSPNLWDTIYFGEGSWLTVV.

CDR3 bases: TGTGCCAGCAGCGCAGTGGCAGGGGGGACTGAAGCTTTCTTT. Protein sequence: CASSAVAGGTEAFF. The V call is TRBV7-9, the J call TRBJ1-1; TRBD1 matches at 7 bases. Germline V gives CDR1 SEHNR, CDR2 FQNEAQ (reference sequence). V was pared by 5 bases and J by 5 bases, with 8 bases of the junction left unmatched. The CDR3 has 14 residues.

CDR3 amino acids: CASSFRQGPIYNEQFF. The CDR3 DNA reads as TGTGCCAGCAGCTTCCGACAGGGCCCTATTTACAATGAGCAGTTCTTC. This sequence joins TRBV7-2 and TRBJ2-1; TRBD1 agrees at 7 bases. V lost 3 bases and J lost 4; bases outside the gene matches: 9. The V gene's germline CDR1 is SGHTA and CDR2 FQGNSA. This CDR3 has 16 residues.

The chain links TRBV4-2 to TRBJ2-7; 11 bases line up with TRBD2. The junction had 9 bases not matched to a gene; V was cut back by 1 base and J by 4 bases. The length of the CDR3 is 17 residues. Germline V gene sequence: CDR1 LGHNA, CDR2 YNFKEQ. For the CDR3, the DNA is TGTGCCAGCAGCCAAGTCCTAGCGGGGGGACCAACTTACGAGCAGTACTTC. This translates into CASSQVLAGGPTYEQYF.

A few counts support this clone. The CDR3 DNA sequence: TGTGCCAGCAGCTCCCCACCGGTTAGTAACCGTCCCGAGCAGTACTTC. It specifies CASSSPPVSNRPEQYF. The chain recombines TRBV7-9 with TRBJ2-7; D is unclear. V was trimmed by 4 bases and J by 6 bases, leaving 22 bases between them. There are 16 residues in the CDR3. Germline assignment: CDR1 SEHNR and CDR2 FQNEAQ (reference sequence).

The gene calls are TRBV4-1 and TRBJ1-2; D unresolved. The CDR3 is 15 residues long. The V end was cut by 4 bases, the J end by 0 bases, with 12 bases between. CDR1 is MGHRA and CDR2 is YSYEKL in the germline V gene. This chain's CDR3 is CASSLNRGTNYGYTF. Written as DNA, the CDR3 is TGCGCCAGCAGCCTAAACCGGGGAACTAACTATGGCTACACCTTC.

For the CDR3, the DNA is TGTGCCAGCAGTTATAGCGGCAGCTCCTACAATGAGCAGTTCTTC. Encoded protein: CASSYSGSSYNEQFF. V gene TRBV9 combines with J gene TRBJ2-1, with D perhaps matching TRBD2 (6 bases). This CDR3 has 15 residues. Germline CDR1 SGDLS, CDR2 YYNGEE. Trimming took 5 bases from V and 0 from J, leaving 12 bases between them.

The J gene is TRBJ1-4, the V gene TRBV6-2 or TRBV6-3, with D unclear. Between the trimmed V and J ends, which lost 3 bases and 8 bases, there was a span of 13 bases. The CDR3 has 14 residues. The germline V gene encodes CDR1 MNHEY and CDR2 SVGEGT. The CDR3 DNA follows: TGTGCCAGCAGTTATGGGCCAGGCGTGGAAAAACTGTTTTTT. Amino acids: CASSYGPGVEKLFF.

The chain employs TRBV6-2 or TRBV6-3 and TRBJ1-4; 7 bases agree with TRBD1. The CDR3 contains 14 residues. The junction had 2 bases not matched to a gene; V was cut back by 2 bases and J by 5 bases. Per the germline V gene, CDR1 is MNHEY and CDR2 is SVGEGT. CDR3 DNA: TGTGCCAGCAGTTACGGGGGACAGAATGAAAAACTGTTTTTT. Protein: CASSYGGQNEKLFF.

Written as DNA, the CDR3 is TGTGCCTGGAGTGTAGGGGGTATAACTGAAGCTTTCTTT. Translating it yields CAWSVGGITEAFF. The chain carries TRBV30 and TRBJ1-1; TRBD1 might be the D (6 bases). Germline V gene sequence: CDR1 GTSNPN, CDR2 SVGIG (reference sequence). V lost 0 bases and J lost 5, with 10 bases in between. This CDR3 region has 13 residues.